One and the same sample provided the 20 T cell receptor beta chains below, sequenced in a study of CD8 T cells in ankylosing spondylitis. Study observations and caveats: The study identified a TCR beta motif of eight highly homologous variants that appeared characteristic of ankylosing spondylitis blood.

These receptors have no identified antigens. MiXCR was run by TCRdb on the 5' RACE reads, yielding one entry per CDR3 protein. The data show 400,000 to 450,000 distinct CDR3 sequences, 17% seen once. The sequencing input was blood, either unsorted or a sorted T cell fraction (not recorded which). The receptor set was obtained from a male donor with ankylosing spondylitis.

There are a few counts of this clonotype. The CDR3 DNA follows: TGCGCCAGCAGCTTGGCTTCGCTTCCAGATTACGAGCAGTACTTC. This gives the protein CASSLASLPDYEQYF. The chain links TRBV5-1 to TRBJ2-7; D is unresolved. V lost 0 bases, J lost 4 bases, and 14 bases lay in between. The CDR3 length is 15 residues. CDR1 is SGHRS and CDR2 is YFSETQ in the germline V gene.

This clonotype was seen many times. The chain joins TRBV4-2 to TRBJ1-1; TRBD1 agrees at 9 bases. From germline, CDR1 is LGHNA and CDR2 YNFKEQ. This CDR3 has 17 residues. The ends lost 0 bases at V and 7 bases at J; junction bases unmatched: 12. The CDR3 protein is CASSQDFGGTGRVEAFF. The CDR3 coding sequence is TGTGCCAGCAGCCAAGACTTCGGTGGGACAGGGCGGGTTGAAGCTTTCTTT.

The chain recombines TRBV20-1 with TRBJ1-2; 12 bases fit TRBD1. Germline-derived CDR1 and CDR2 are DFQATT and SNEGSKA (reference sequence). Germline trimming cut 5 bases from V and 8 bases from J; bases unmatched to any gene: 6. The CDR3 spans 13 residues. The chain's CDR3 is CSASGDRGHGYTF. CDR3 DNA: TGCAGTGCTTCAGGGGACAGGGGGCACGGCTACACCTTC.

The rearrangement uses TRBV20-1 and TRBJ2-3; TRBD1 might be the D (7 bases). CDR1 and CDR2 from the germline V gene are DFQATT and SNEGSKA (reference sequence). This CDR3 is built from 15 residues. The V end was cut by 3 bases, the J end by 2 bases, with 15 bases between. The CDR3 nucleotides are TGCAGTGCTAGCCTCCCCAGGGGGGTCACAGATACGCAGTATTTT. Its translation: CSASLPRGVTDTQYF.

The chain couples TRBV19 to TRBJ2-1; no reliable D call. Trimming pared 5 bases from V and 9 bases from J, leaving 14 bases between. Germline V lookup: CDR1 LNHDA, CDR2 SQIVND (reference sequence). The CDR3 loop spans 13 amino acids. The chain's CDR3 is CASSGRLGREQFF. The CDR3, as DNA: TGTGCCAGTAGTGGCCGTCTAGGACGTGAGCAGTTCTTC. The full variable domain, rest sourced from reference TRBV19 and TRBJ2-1, is DGGITQSPKYLFRKEGQNVTLSCEQNLNHDAMYWYRQDPGQGLRLIYYSQIVNDFQKGDIAEGYSVSREKKESFPLTVTSAQKNPTAFYLCASSGRLGREQFFGPGTRLTVL.

There are a few counts of this clonotype. The rearrangement uses TRBV4-1 and TRBJ2-3; D may be TRBD2 (5 bases). CDR3 length: 16 amino acids. The V gene's germline CDR1 is MGHRA and CDR2 YSYEKL. Trimming pared 4 bases from V and 1 base from J, leaving 15 bases between. CDR3 loop: CASSRKDSPGTDTQYF. In DNA, the CDR3 is TGCGCCAGCAGCCGGAAGGACTCACCAGGCACAGATACGCAGTATTTT.

This chain links TRBV7-2 with TRBJ1-5, with D perhaps matching TRBD1 (6 bases). This CDR3 comprises 13 residues. The germline V gene encodes CDR1 SGHTA and CDR2 FQGNSA. V lost 4 bases, J lost 4 bases, and 8 bases lay in between. DNA of the CDR3: TGTGCCAGCAGCTCACAGGGTAATCAGCCCCAGCATTTT. It is translated as CASSSQGNQPQHF.

The V gene is TRBV2, the J gene TRBJ2-3; a weak D match, TRBD2 (5 bases). The CDR3 runs 14 residues. V lost 11 bases, J lost 8 bases, and 23 bases lay in between. CDR1 SNHLY and CDR2 FYNNEI come from the germline V gene. Written as DNA, the CDR3 is TGTGCCGGAGTACTAGACGCGAGGGAGCGTACGCAGTATTTT. Its protein product is CAGVLDARERTQYF.

V gene TRBV20-1 combines with J gene TRBJ2-2; 9 nucleotides match TRBD1. Germline V CDR1 and CDR2: DFQATT, SNEGSKA (reference sequence). V was pared by 1 base and J by 4 bases, with 4 bases of the junction left unmatched. There are 15 residues in the CDR3. The CDR3 sequence is CSARVQGAATGELFF. The CDR3 DNA reads as TGCAGTGCTAGAGTACAGGGGGCGGCCACCGGGGAGCTGTTTTTT.

This chain connects TRBV18 to TRBJ2-2; D may be TRBD2 (6 bases). CDR1 is KGHSH, CDR2 LQKENI, per germline. This CDR3 comprises 14 residues. V was trimmed by 1 base and J by 3 bases, leaving 6 bases between them. CDR3 loop: CASSPLADTGELFF. Here the CDR3 DNA reads TGTGCCAGCTCACCACTAGCGGACACCGGGGAGCTGTTTTTT.

V usage is TRBV9 and J usage is TRBJ2-1; unclear D gene. The V gene lost 0 bases and the J gene lost 4 bases, with 11 bases spanning the gap. Germline lookup yields CDR1 SGDLS and CDR2 YYNGEE. CDR3 size: 15 residues. CDR3 protein: CASSVDLQDYNEQFF. The CDR3 coding sequence is TGTGCCAGCAGCGTAGATCTCCAGGATTACAATGAGCAGTTCTTC.

This clonotype occurred a few times. The chain has TRBV24-1 and TRBJ2-5, with D possibly TRBD1 on 6 matching bases. V shed 3 bases and J shed 4 bases, with 11 bases lying between them. Germline V gene sequence: CDR1 KGHDR, CDR2 SFDVKD. The CDR3 contains 14 residues. CDR3 amino acids: CATSDIGGVETQYF. The CDR3 DNA is TGTGCCACCAGTGATATAGGGGGTGTAGAGACCCAGTACTTC.

The chain links TRBV6-5 to TRBJ1-5; 10 bases agree with TRBD1. The V gene's germline CDR1 is MNHEY and CDR2 SVGAGI. The J segment lost 5 bases and the V segment lost 1 base, leaving 5 bases of the junction unmatched. The CDR3 runs to 16 residues. CDR3 sequence: CASSYLPGTGDQPQHF. The CDR3 DNA follows: TGTGCCAGCAGTTACTTGCCTGGGACAGGGGATCAGCCCCAGCATTTT.

The rearrangement joins TRBV11-2 to TRBJ2-2, with TRBD2 as a possible D gene (5 bases). The germline V gene has CDR1 SGHAT and CDR2 FQNNGV. CDR3 length equals 14 residues. V dropped 4 bases and J dropped 4 bases, with 10 bases sitting between them. CDR3 region: CASSWSRGTGELFF. CDR3 sequence (DNA): TGTGCCAGCAGCTGGAGCCGGGGCACCGGGGAGCTGTTTTTT.

This chain joins TRBV30 and TRBJ1-1, with D unclear. Germline-derived CDR1 and CDR2 are GTSNPN and SVGIG (reference sequence). Between the trimmed V and J ends, which lost 3 bases and 7 bases, there was a span of 9 bases. CDR3 length equals 11 residues. In nucleotides, the CDR3 is TGTGCCTGGAGCGCCTCATTTGAAGCTTTCTTT. Its translation is CAWSASFEAFF.

In its sample, this clonotype was seen a few times. The chain has TRBV29-1 and TRBJ1-1; D is uncertain. The CDR3 sequence is 12 residues long. Trimming removed 4 bases at V and 2 bases at J, with 8 bases between. Germline values: CDR1 SQVTM, CDR2 ANQGSEA. The CDR3 nucleotides are TGCAGCGTTGGGACTCCCAACACTGAAGCTTTCTTT. Translated: CSVGTPNTEAFF.

This clonotype was detected ten times or more. The chain couples TRBV4-1 to TRBJ1-1, with D perhaps TRBD1 (5 bases). Trimming removed 4 bases at V and 6 bases at J, with 12 bases between. The CDR3 has 13 amino acids. Germline CDR1 and CDR2: MGHRA and YSYEKL. The DNA of the CDR3 is TGCGCCAGCAGCCGGGGGGTAGGAGCTGAAGCTTTCTTT. Amino acids: CASSRGVGAEAFF.

This clonotype has only a few counts. This chain links TRBV10-3 with TRBJ1-2; D is undetermined. V lost 10 bases, J lost 4 bases, and 19 bases lay in between. The CDR3 contains 14 residues. Germline V CDR1 and CDR2: ENHRY, SYGVKD. The chain's CDR3 is CATRVDPLGYGYTF. DNA of the CDR3: TGTGCCACTAGGGTGGACCCGCTGGGCTATGGCTACACCTTC.

This clonotype was seen a few times. The genes are TRBV28 and TRBJ2-7; D unclear. Per germline, CDR1 MDHEN and CDR2 SYDVKM. This CDR3 contains 13 residues. Between the trimmed V and J ends, which lost 5 bases and 2 bases, there was a span of 10 bases. DNA for the CDR3: TGTGCCAGCAGTGGGGTCCCCCCCTACGAGCAGTACTTC. Translated, it gives CASSGVPPYEQYF.

The genes are TRBV5-1 and TRBJ1-2; 9 bases fit TRBD1. The CDR3 is made up of 17 amino acids. V lost 0 bases to trimming and J lost 3 bases; unmatched junction nucleotides: 9. Germline V gives CDR1 SGHRS, CDR2 YFSETQ. The DNA of the CDR3 is TGCGCCAGCAGCTTGGACAGGGGGCGCGGGCTCGACTATGGCTACACCTTC. Amino acids: CASSLDRGRGLDYGYTF.